This is a list of T cell receptor beta chains from one sample in a study of T cell clonotyping in hematopoietic cell transplantation. Clones were read by immunoSEQ multiplex PCR, and TCRdb kept only the in-frame ones, dropping some. Counted here are roughly 5,300 clones, roughly 70% occurring once; the ten biggest clones make up around 27%. The sample in question was PBMCs, obtained 180 days after allogeneic stem cell transplant. The receptors were sampled from a male patient in his fifties who had an allogeneic stem cell transplant from an unrelated donor, so the T cells may come from the graft donor. Some clones in this sample may be carry-over from other donors' samples. Each CDR3 is given with its conserved first and last residue. D genes are given only for firm matches. Size values are once, few and many counts, or a class for expanded clones, and some rows have none.

>TRBJ1-2|-|-|TRBV25-1
TGTGCCAGCCGAATATCTACAGGCGGCTACACCTTC
CASRISTGGYTF
>TRBJ1-5|TRBD1|few|TRBV7-2
TGTGCCAGCAGCTTAACAGGGGGTCAGCCCCAGCATTTT
CASSLTGGQPQHF
>TRBJ2-7|-|-|TRBV6-1
TGTGCCAGCAGTGAAGCTTCCACAGGGACCTACGAGCAGTACTTC
CASSEASTGTYEQYF
>TRBJ1-4|-|-|TRBV5-1
TGCGCCAGCAGCTTTGGATCACGGTTTAGTGCTAATGAAAAACTGTTTTTT
CASSFGSRFSANEKLFF
>TRBJ1-1|TRBD1|-|TRBV30
TGCGCCTGGAGTGCAGCCTATGCCGGACAGGGTATGGCTGAAGCTTTCTTT
CAWSAAYAGQGMAEAFF
>TRBJ1-1|-|medium-sized|TRBV10-2
TGCGCCAGCAGTGAACCGAGGCAGGGAAACTCGGCTGAAGCTTTCTTT
CASSEPRQGNSAEAFF
>TRBJ1-2|-|-|TRBV6-5
TGTGCCAGCAGTTCGTCTGACGGCTATGGCTACACCTTC
CASSSSDGYGYTF
>TRBJ1-2|TRBD1|-|TRBV2
TGTGCCAGCGCCGGGACAGACTATGGCTACACCTTC
CASAGTDYGYTF
>TRBJ2-2|-|-|TRBV7-2
TGTGCCAGCAGCCCTAAACAAGTCACCGGGGAGCTGTTTTTT
CASSPKQVTGELFF
>TRBJ2-5|-|-|TRBV5-4
TGTGCCAGCAGCTTCGGGACCAGTGAGGAGACCCAGTACTTC
CASSFGTSEETQYF
>TRBJ1-3|-|few|TRBV2
TGTGCCAGCAGCGCCGGCAGTGGAAACACCATATATTTT
CASSAGSGNTIYF
>TRBJ2-5|-|-|TRBV7-3
TGTGCCAGCAGCCTCGTGGGGGGCCGACAAGAGACCCAGTACTTC
CASSLVGGRQETQYF
>TRBJ2-5|TRBD2|-|TRBV18
TGTGCCAGCTCCCCACGGGAGGGGAATTTAGACTTC
CASSPREGNLDF
>TRBJ1-5|TRBD1|-|TRBV28
TGTGCCAGCAGTTCATTCGCGGGGACAGTAATCAATCAGCCCCAGCATTTT
CASSSFAGTVINQPQHF
>TRBJ2-2|-|-|TRBV28
TGTGCCAGCAGTTTTGTACGACAGTTACCCACCGGGGAGCTGTTTTTT
CASSFVRQLPTGELFF
>TRBJ1-1|-|once|TRBV10-2
TGCGCCAGCCGACAGGCGCCCACTGAAGCTTTCTTT
CASRQAPTEAFF
>TRBJ1-5|TRBD1|-|TRBV29-1
TGCAGCGTTGGTGGGCAGGGACAGGGGGACAATCAGCCCCAGCATTTT
CSVGGQGQGDNQPQHF
>TRBJ2-7|TRBD1|-|TRBV6-5
TGTGCCAGCAGTTACTCAGGGACAGGGGTTTACGAGCAGTACTTC
CASSYSGTGVYEQYF
>TRBJ1-5|TRBD1|-|TRBV30
TGTGCCTGGAGTGTATTAGGGGGCCCCCCGCGTTTT
CAWSVLGGPPRF
>TRBJ1-2|-|once|TRBV6-6
TGTGCCAGCAGTTACTCGGTTTCGGCGGATGGCTACACCTTC
CASSYSVSADGYTF
>TRBJ1-5|TRBD1|-|TRBV5-6
TGTGCCAGCAGCCCCGGGACAGGGGGTGGGAATCAGCCCCAGCATTTT
CASSPGTGGGNQPQHF
>TRBJ1-2|-|-|TRBV11-2
TGTGCCAGCAGCTTGGGGGGCCTGAGGGTCGGCTACACCTTC
CASSLGGLRVGYTF
>TRBJ2-3|TRBD2|-|TRBV29-1
TGCAGCGTTGAATGGGTTAGCGGGAGGTCTACGCAGTATTTT
CSVEWVSGRSTQYF
>TRBJ2-7|TRBD2|-|TRBV5-1
TGCGCCAGCAGGGGGGGACTAGCGGGAGACGAGCAGTACTTC
CASRGGLAGDEQYF